This TCR beta chain was documented in a study of metastatic and nonmetastatic thyroid tumors. About the study: Peripheral blood and tumor or nodule samples from malignant and benign thyroid patients were compared.

This clone showed up many times. Its antigen is still unknown. Other DNA sequences in the sample encode the same CDR3. The entire patient cohort was treatment-naive prior to thyroid surgery. Original processing methods: Built for papillary thyroid cancer, a distant-metastasis classifier drew on CDR3 differences across clinicopathological groups. Through MiXCR, TCRdb re-clonotyped the PCR reads. TCRdb, rather than the study authors, made the V and J calls. The data contain some 26,000 clones, around 26% of them singletons. Looked up from germline, CDR1 is SGDLS and CDR2 is YYNGEE. This CDR3 spans 13 amino acids. V was trimmed by 0 bases and J by 6 bases, leaving 8 bases between them. Study-wide findings and caveats: Significantly greater TCR beta diversity was reportedly found in malignant thyroid tumors than in benign nodules (in blood and tumor).

This rearrangement joins TRBV9 to TRBJ2-3; D is unresolved. The receptor was isolated from a male donor with papillary thyroid cancer or a benign thyroid nodule (not recorded which). Some clones in this sample may be carry-over from other donors' samples. Input material: blood. CDR3 protein: CASSVEGIDTQYF. As DNA, the CDR3 is TGTGCCAGCAGCGTAGAAGGGATTGATACGCAGTATTTT. Variable domain in full (rest from reference TRBV9 and TRBJ2-3): DSGVTQTPKHLITATGQRVTLRCSPRSGDLSVYWYQQSLDQGLQFLIQYYNGEERAKGNILERFSAQQFPDLHSELNLSSLELGDSALYFCASSVEGIDTQYFGPGTRLTVL.